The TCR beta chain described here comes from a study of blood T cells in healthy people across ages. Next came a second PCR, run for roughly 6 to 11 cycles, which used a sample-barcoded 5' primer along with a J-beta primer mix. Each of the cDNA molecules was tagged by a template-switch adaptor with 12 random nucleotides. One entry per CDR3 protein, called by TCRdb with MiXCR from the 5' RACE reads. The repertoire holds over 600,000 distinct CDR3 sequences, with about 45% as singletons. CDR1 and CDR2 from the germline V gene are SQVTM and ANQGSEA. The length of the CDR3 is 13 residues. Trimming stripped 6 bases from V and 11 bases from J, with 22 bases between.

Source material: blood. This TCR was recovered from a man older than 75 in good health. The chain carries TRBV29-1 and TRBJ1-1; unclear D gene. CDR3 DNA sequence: TGCAGCGTGTACCGGGCAGAACACGACGCGGCTTTCTTT. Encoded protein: CSVYRAEHDAAFF. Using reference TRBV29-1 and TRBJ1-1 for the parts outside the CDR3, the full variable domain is SAVISQKPSRDICQRGTSLTIQCQVDSQVTMMFWYRQQPGQSLTLIATANQGSEATYESGFVIDKFPISRPNLTFSTLTVSNMSPEDSSIYLCSVYRAEHDAAFFGQGTRLTVV.